This is a list of T cell receptor beta chains from one sample in a study of cytomegalovirus exposure and HLA in healthy donors. Profiling relied on immunoSEQ multiplex PCR, and the TCRdb table lists in-frame clones only, not all of them. This sample has around 70,000 clones; more than 60% occur once, and the top ten carry 9.5% to 13%. Sequenced: PBMCs. These receptors were collected from a male donor in good health and CMV-seropositive. Both conserved end residues are trimmed from each CDR3.

v_gene	j_gene	CDR3aa
TRBV30	TRBJ1-1	AFSTGALSEAF
TRBV28	TRBJ2-5	ASSPEEGIQETQY
TRBV7-2	TRBJ2-2	ASSLYTGELF
TRBV4-3	TRBJ1-3	ASSQEKRVCSGNTIY
TRBV6-5	TRBJ2-1	ASSTGGEQF
TRBV5-5	TRBJ1-1	ASSPNSYTEAF
TRBV6-5	TRBJ1-2	ASSSRDTPYGYT
TRBV11-3	TRBJ2-7	ASSLNRGSGEQY
TRBV11-1	TRBJ2-1	ASSLAWTSSRNEQF
TRBV5-1	TRBJ2-3	ASSMGQGSTDTQY
TRBV5-4	TRBJ1-1	ASTLLRGQNTEAF
TRBV5-1	TRBJ2-7	ASSSAGRGGSYEQY
TRBV6-1	TRBJ1-2	ASSPWTGGVEGYT
TRBV11-3	TRBJ2-1	ASSAREVQF
TRBV27	TRBJ2-7	ASRVAGGYEQY
TRBV30	TRBJ1-5	AWSPRSGGRNQPQH
TRBV29-1	TRBJ2-7	SVDKQGRDEQY
TRBV12-5	TRBJ2-3	ASGTGYQGGSTDTQY
TRBV5-4	TRBJ2-7	ASISTSGGDGTYEQY
TRBV6-5	TRBJ2-4	ASSYDSWVAKNIQY
TRBV4-1	TRBJ2-1	ASSQVPGGPFEQF
TRBV19	TRBJ1-6	ASSTLNRDGLH
TRBV9	TRBJ1-5	ASSVVSGRYSNQPQH
TRBV7-8	TRBJ2-3	ASSTTSGVDTQY
TRBV9	TRBJ1-4	ASSGTGEKLF
TRBV25-1	TRBJ2-1	ASSAQGSYNEQF
TRBV6-5	TRBJ1-4	ASSPDRGGEKLF
TRBV5-1	TRBJ2-1	ASSLEAGGREQF
TRBV7-9	TRBJ1-1	ASSLAVGQGPNTEAF
TRBV15	TRBJ2-5	ATSRGLADQETQY
TRBV11-2	TRBJ2-3	ASSLDRLGLASTDTQY
TRBV14	TRBJ1-1	ASSPAHGGSTEAF
TRBV4-2	TRBJ2-3	ASSPGLAGEGVTDTQY
TRBV27	TRBJ2-2	ASRGGLAGATGELF
TRBV4-1	TRBJ2-7	ASSQDPGLSSGEQY
TRBV19	TRBJ2-1	ASSKRASDEQF
TRBV11-2	TRBJ2-7	ASSPELERAQY
TRBV6-5	TRBJ2-1	ASSLRKSSYNEQF
TRBV10-3	TRBJ1-1	AIKRDTEAF
TRBV15	TRBJ2-5	ATSSRTKGASETQY
TRBV6-1	TRBJ2-7	ASSEALLAGT
TRBV9	TRBJ2-3	ASSEGTSGGAGVSADTQY
TRBV5-1	TRBJ2-1	ASSLVSAGSGYNEQF
TRBV7-2	TRBJ2-7	ASSLGLGQGLGEQY
TRBV2	TRBJ1-2	ASSDLGGNNYGYT
TRBV29-1	TRBJ1-2	SVEDRYYGYT
TRBV6-6	TRBJ2-7	ASSYSRLNYEQY
TRBV4-2	TRBJ1-2	ASSQDMTGAGYT
TRBV15	TRBJ2-3	ATSRDPRTSGGTDTQY
TRBV5-1	TRBJ1-2	ASSVQVNYGYT
TRBV18	TRBJ2-7	ASYDRGEHEQY
TRBV30	TRBJ1-2	AWRTADIFNYGYT
TRBV10-1	TRBJ2-5	ASSEGTSGRGIQY
TRBV6-1	TRBJ1-5	ASRAGYSNQPQH
TRBV28	TRBJ1-5	ASRTSRSNQPQH
TRBV7-3	TRBJ1-2	ASSTTTGGYT
TRBV6-6	TRBJ1-2	ASSEGYEGNYGYT
TRBV5-1	TRBJ1-3	ASSRDSNGNTIY
TRBV27	TRBJ1-1	ASRWGVGTEAF
TRBV7-8	TRBJ1-2	ASSLATDYGYT